The 32 T cell receptor beta chains given below trace back to one sample, sequenced in a study of OX40 agonist ivuxolimab in advanced cancers. The repertoire was sequenced with immunoSEQ multiplex PCR; TCRdb's copy has only in-frame clones and lacks some. This table holds about 77,000 clones, approximately 90% found once. The sequences come from CD4+ or CD8+ T cells sorted from blood, collected in a trial of the OX40 agonist ivuxolimab. The receptor source for this set is an adult with an advanced solid tumor such as melanoma, head and neck, liver or kidney cancer.

The CDR3 is CASSLKGREQYF. CDR3 bases: TGTGCCAGCAGTTTGAAAGGGCGCGAGCAGTACTTC. The chain is built from TRBV28 and TRBJ2-7; no clear D. V was pared by 3 bases and J by 6 bases, with 9 bases between. The CDR3 consists of 12 residues. Germline V gene data show CDR1 as MDHEN and CDR2 as SYDVKM.

The chain has TRBV14 and TRBJ2-3; 9 bases agree with TRBD1. The V gene end was trimmed by 4 bases and the J gene end by 2 bases; junction bases not matched to a gene: 7. Germline-derived CDR1 and CDR2 are SGHDN and FVKESK. This CDR3 has 16 residues. CDR3 loop: CASSPRDRVATDTQYF. As DNA, the CDR3 is TGTGCCAGCAGCCCCCGGGACAGGGTAGCCACAGATACGCAGTATTTT.

The chain joins TRBV7-8 to TRBJ2-1, with 8 bases aligning to TRBD2. The CDR3 totals 15 residues. Per germline, CDR1 SGHVS and CDR2 FQNEAQ. With 3 bases clipped from V and 7 bases from J, the junction kept 8 bases outside the gene matches. The chain's CDR3 is CASSFRPGRANEQFF. The CDR3 bases are TGTGCCAGCAGCTTTCGGCCCGGGAGGGCAAATGAGCAGTTCTTC.

The CDR3: CASSPNSGGYGYTF. CDR3 DNA sequence: TGTGCCAGCTCACCAAATTCTGGGGGCTATGGCTACACCTTC. The chain joins TRBV18 to TRBJ1-2; perhaps TRBD1 as D (5 bases). Deletions cut 2 bases from V and 4 bases from J, with 11 bases between. Germline V gives CDR1 KGHSH, CDR2 LQKENI. CDR3 length equals 14 residues.

The genes are TRBV5-1 and TRBJ2-3; 8 bases match TRBD2. The CDR3 length is 13 residues. Germline values: CDR1 SGHRS, CDR2 YFSETQ. V trimming: 5 bases; J trimming: 6 bases; junction bases outside the gene matches: 5. The CDR3 nucleotides are TGCGCCAGCAGAAAGCGGGAGTATGATACGCAGTATTTT. Translation: CASRKREYDTQYF. The full variable domain, with the rest looked up from reference TRBV5-1 and TRBJ2-3, is KAGVTQTPRYLIKTRGQQVTLSCSPISGHRSVSWYQQTPGQGLQFLFEYFSETQRNKGNFPGRFSGRQFSNSRSEMNVSTLELGDSALYLCASRKREYDTQYFGPGTRLTVL.

The chain employs TRBV5-1 and TRBJ1-2; a weak D match, TRBD1 (5 bases). Germline values: CDR1 SGHRS, CDR2 YFSETQ. Trimming took off 2 bases at V and 5 bases at J, with 25 bases between the two ends. This CDR3 has 18 amino acids. The CDR3 region has the DNA TGCGCCAGCAGCTTAACCGCCACATCTGGAGGGGCGGTGTATGGCTACACCTTC. As protein: CASSLTATSGGAVYGYTF.

V and J are TRBV7-3 and TRBJ2-5; TRBD2 agrees at 9 bases. This CDR3 region has 15 residues. In germline, CDR1 is SGHTA, CDR2 FQGTGA. Trimming took 2 bases from V and 4 from J; bases not matched to a gene: 5. Here the CDR3 reads CASSLGGLAIETQYF. Here the CDR3 DNA reads TGTGCCAGCAGCTTAGGGGGACTAGCAATAGAGACCCAGTACTTC.

V gene TRBV11-2 combines with J gene TRBJ2-1, with D perhaps matching TRBD1 (5 bases). The CDR3 covers 12 residues. CDR1 and CDR2 from the germline V gene are SGHAT and FQNNGV. Trimming removed 5 bases from V and 8 bases from J, with 10 bases in between. CDR3 in amino acids: CASSPTGYEQFF. The CDR3 DNA is TGTGCCAGCAGCCCTACAGGATATGAGCAGTTCTTC.

This clone is a singleton in its sample. The rearrangement links TRBV2 to TRBJ2-5; D is possibly TRBD1 (5 bases). Germline CDR1 and CDR2: SNHLY and FYNNEI. V lost 6 bases, J lost 3 bases, and 14 bases lay in between. CDR3 size: 14 residues. The CDR3 sequence is CASSRDIGEETQYF. For the CDR3, the DNA is TGTGCCAGCAGCAGAGACATAGGGGAAGAGACCCAGTACTTC.

Of note for this clone: The sample holds other DNA sequences that translate to the same CDR3. The chain links TRBV7-2 to TRBJ1-2, with a weak D call TRBD1 (5 bases). Trimming took 0 bases from V and 3 from J, leaving 5 bases between them. There are 13 residues in the CDR3. Germline V lookup: CDR1 SGHTA, CDR2 FQGNSA. CDR3 residues: CASSLARDYGYTF. CDR3 sequence (DNA): TGTGCCAGCAGCTTAGCCAGGGACTATGGCTACACCTTC.

The V call is TRBV5-4, the J call TRBJ2-3, with D uncertain. The germline V gene has CDR1 SGHNT and CDR2 YYREEE (reference sequence). The V end was cut by 5 bases, the J end by 0 bases, with 7 bases between. The CDR3 loop spans 13 amino acids. In nucleotides, the CDR3 is TGTGCCAGCAGACAGACTAGCACAGATACGCAGTATTTT. Its translation: CASRQTSTDTQYF. Combining the CDR3 with reference TRBV5-4 and TRBJ2-3 gives the whole variable domain ETGVTQSPTHLIKTRGQQVTLRCSSQSGHNTVSWYQQALGQGPQFIFQYYREEENGRGNFPPRFSGLQFPNYSSELNVNALELDDSALYLCASRQTSTDTQYFGPGTRLTVL.

J is TRBJ2-5 and V is TRBV18; D remains unclear. Trimming left V 6 bases short and J 0 bases short, with 8 bases between. The CDR3 is 13 residues long. Germline assignment: CDR1 KGHSH and CDR2 LQKENI. CDR3 DNA sequence: TGTGCCAGCTCCTGGGCCTACCAAGAGACCCAGTACTTC. Translated, it gives CASSWAYQETQYF. Full variable domain (remainder filled in from reference TRBV18 and TRBJ2-5): NAGVMQNPRHLVRRRGQEARLRCSPMKGHSHVYWYRQLPEEGLKFMVYLQKENIIDESGMPKERFSAEFPKEGPSILRIQQVVRGDSAAYFCASSWAYQETQYFGPGTRLLVL.

This chain joins TRBV15 and TRBJ2-1; 7 positions match TRBD1. The CDR3 covers 18 residues. Germline CDR1 is LNHNV and CDR2 is YYDKDF (reference sequence). V dropped 1 base and J dropped 5; count of bases not matched to a gene: 14. DNA of the CDR3: TGTGCCACCAGCAGAGGGGGATTACAGGGGAGAAGGGACAATGAGCAGTTCTTC. It is translated as CATSRGGLQGRRDNEQFF.

This clone was found once. CDR3 loop: CASRWGQGNTEAFF. The DNA for the CDR3 is TGTGCCAGCAGATGGGGACAGGGTAACACTGAAGCTTTCTTT. This chain joins TRBV28 and TRBJ1-1; 9 positions match TRBD1. CDR1 is MDHEN and CDR2 is SYDVKM in the germline V gene. J lost 2 bases, V lost 6 bases, and 4 bases had no gene match. The CDR3 contains 14 residues. The full variable domain, in which reference TRBV28 and TRBJ1-1 provide the parts outside the CDR3, is DVKVTQSSRYLVKRTGEKVFLECVQDMDHENMFWYRQDPGLGLRLIYFSYDVKMKEKGDIPEGYSVSREKKERFSLILESASTNQTSMYLCASRWGQGNTEAFFGQGTRLTVV.

The chain links TRBV9 to TRBJ2-7; tentative D call: TRBD2 (6 bases). CDR1 and CDR2 from the germline V gene are SGDLS and YYNGEE. The CDR3 length is 14 residues. Trimming left V 0 bases short and J 1 base short, with 8 bases between. The CDR3 loop reads CASSVGDLSYEQYF. The CDR3 nucleotides read TGTGCCAGCAGCGTAGGGGACTTGTCCTACGAGCAGTACTTC.

This clone was seen a single time. V gene TRBV28 combines with J gene TRBJ1-5, with TRBD1 as a possible D gene (5 bases). This CDR3 has 17 amino acids. Germline-derived CDR1 and CDR2 are MDHEN and SYDVKM. V lost 5 bases and J 1 base, leaving 18 bases between the germline ends. CDR3 region: CASSNLRDLGSNQPQHF. Written as DNA, the CDR3 is TGTGCCAGCAGTAACCTCCGGGACCTGGGGAGCAATCAGCCCCAGCATTTT.

This sequence joins TRBV5-4 and TRBJ1-4; TRBD1 aligns across 9 bases. The CDR3 sequence is 15 residues long. The J segment lost 6 bases and the V segment lost 4 bases, leaving 7 bases of the junction unmatched. CDR1 and CDR2 from the germline V gene are SGHNT and YYREEE (reference sequence). The CDR3 protein is CASSRTTGGDEKLFF. The CDR3 nucleotides read TGTGCCAGCAGCCGGACGACAGGGGGAGATGAAAAACTGTTTTTT. The variable domain in full, completed from reference TRBV5-4 and TRBJ1-4, reads ETGVTQSPTHLIKTRGQQVTLRCSSQSGHNTVSWYQQALGQGPQFIFQYYREEENGRGNFPPRFSGLQFPNYSSELNVNALELDDSALYLCASSRTTGGDEKLFFGSGTQLSVL.

V gene TRBV5-4 combines with J gene TRBJ1-4, with a possible D match to TRBD1 (5 bases). The V gene's germline CDR1 is SGHNT and CDR2 YYREEE (reference sequence). This CDR3 has 16 amino acids. V dropped 7 bases and J dropped 8 bases, with 24 bases sitting between them. The CDR3 loop reads CASSGKAGPAGEKLFF. CDR3 coding DNA: TGTGCCAGCTCTGGGAAAGCGGGTCCGGCAGGGGAAAAACTGTTTTTT.

The chain has TRBV6-6 and TRBJ2-7; tentatively, D is TRBD2 (6 bases). The CDR3 has 15 residues. The germline V gene encodes CDR1 MNHNY and CDR2 SVGAGI (reference sequence). V gave up 5 bases and J gave up 4 bases, with 18 bases separating them. The CDR3 DNA follows: TGTGCCAGCAGTCCCCGCTTATCCGGGAGTTACGAGCAGTACTTC. This gives the protein CASSPRLSGSYEQYF.

The CDR3 sequence: CASSWARVGETQYF. CDR3 in DNA: TGTGCCAGCAGTTGGGCCAGGGTGGGTGAGACCCAGTACTTC. The genes are TRBV28 and TRBJ2-5, with D possibly TRBD1 on 5 matching bases. The germline V gene encodes CDR1 MDHEN and CDR2 SYDVKM. The CDR3 has 14 residues. The ends were cut back, 4 bases at V and 5 bases at J, with 14 bases in the middle.

The CDR3 loop reads CASSPRLAGASHEQYF. The DNA for the CDR3 is TGTGCCAGCAGCCCTAGACTAGCGGGAGCTTCCCACGAGCAGTACTTC. The chain has TRBV7-6 and TRBJ2-7; 12 nucleotides align to TRBD2. The CDR3 extends over 16 amino acids. Germline V lookup: CDR1 SGHVS, CDR2 FNYEAQ. V was pared by 5 bases and J by 5 bases, with 10 bases of the junction left unmatched. Based on the CDR3 plus reference TRBV7-6 and TRBJ2-7, the full variable domain is GAGVSQSPRYKVTKRGQDVALRCDPISGHVSLYWYRQALGQGPEFLTYFNYEAQQDKSGLPNDRFSAERPEGSISTLTIQRTEQRDSAMYRCASSPRLAGASHEQYFGPGTRLTVT.

The chain employs TRBV7-9 and TRBJ2-2; 10 nucleotides line up with TRBD1. Germline V CDR1 and CDR2: SEHNR, FQNEAQ (reference sequence). This CDR3 comprises 16 residues. Germline trimming cut 1 base from V and 6 bases from J; bases unmatched to any gene: 5. The CDR3 DNA reads TGTGCCAGCAGCTTAGATATGACAGGGGGCCCCGGGGAGCTGTTTTTT. It is translated as CASSLDMTGGPGELFF.

V usage is TRBV2 and J usage is TRBJ1-4; D unclear. Germline CDR1 is SNHLY and CDR2 is FYNNEI. The CDR3 spans 13 residues. V lost 7 bases to trimming and J lost 4 bases, with 10 bases between them. The CDR3 here is CASIFRLNEKLFF. CDR3 bases: TGTGCCAGCATTTTTCGGCTTAATGAAAAACTGTTTTTT.

The J gene is TRBJ2-7, the V gene TRBV28; 7 bases align to TRBD2. Germline V gives CDR1 MDHEN, CDR2 SYDVKM. V dropped 7 bases and J dropped 4; count of bases not matched to a gene: 10. The CDR3 contains 14 residues. As DNA, the CDR3 is TGTGCCAGCAATCGTAGGGACTATGCTTACGAGCAGTACTTC. Translated, it gives CASNRRDYAYEQYF.

The CDR3 DNA sequence: TGTGCCAGTAGTATAGGCCGGGGCGATGGCTACACCTTC. Encoded protein: CASSIGRGDGYTF. This rearrangement joins TRBV19 to TRBJ1-2, with D possibly TRBD1 on 5 matching bases. The V gene's germline CDR1 is LNHDA and CDR2 SQIVND (reference sequence). This CDR3 has 13 residues. V lost 1 base and J lost 6, with 9 bases in between.

This clone has a handful of counts. The V call is TRBV5-4, the J call TRBJ1-2; D gene unclear. V was pared by 0 bases and J by 14 bases, with 11 bases between. The CDR3 runs to 11 residues. Germline V CDR1 and CDR2: SGHNT, YYREEE (reference sequence). This CDR3 is CASSLGRRETF. The CDR3 DNA is TGTGCCAGCAGCTTGGGGAGGCGGGAGACCTTC. The entire variable domain, with the rest obtained from reference TRBV5-4 and TRBJ1-2, is as follows: ETGVTQSPTHLIKTRGQQVTLRCSSQSGHNTVSWYQQALGQGPQFIFQYYREEENGRGNFPPRFSGLQFPNYSSELNVNALELDDSALYLCASSLGRRETFGSGTRLTVV.

The rearrangement links TRBV28 to TRBJ1-5; possible D gene TRBD1, 6 bases. The germline CDR1 and CDR2 sequences are MDHEN and SYDVKM. The CDR3 is made up of 15 amino acids. V was cut by 4 bases and J by 5 bases, with 15 bases left in between. The CDR3 loop is CASSSSGTSHQPQHF. CDR3 nucleotide sequence: TGTGCCAGCAGTTCCTCCGGGACAAGCCATCAGCCCCAGCATTTT.

The chain recombines TRBV28 with TRBJ1-5; no clear D. The V gene's germline CDR1 is MDHEN and CDR2 SYDVKM. The CDR3 spans 14 residues. V was trimmed by 5 bases and J by 6 bases, leaving 14 bases between them. The chain's CDR3 is CASSPTGKAQPQHF. CDR3 bases: TGTGCCAGCAGTCCCACCGGGAAGGCTCAGCCCCAGCATTTT. Together with reference TRBV28 and TRBJ1-5, the CDR3 gives the full variable domain: DVKVTQSSRYLVKRTGEKVFLECVQDMDHENMFWYRQDPGLGLRLIYFSYDVKMKEKGDIPEGYSVSREKKERFSLILESASTNQTSMYLCASSPTGKAQPQHFGDGTRLSIL.

CDR3 bases: TGTGCCACCCCACCCCCAGGGGACACCGGGGAGCTGTTTTTT. As protein: CATPPPGDTGELFF. This sequence joins TRBV19 and TRBJ2-2, with D perhaps matching TRBD1 (6 bases). Germline CDR1 is LNHDA and CDR2 is SQIVND (reference sequence). The CDR3 covers 14 residues. V gave up 10 bases and J gave up 3 bases, with 15 bases separating them.

The chain recombines TRBV7-9 with TRBJ2-3; the match to TRBD2 covers 11 bases. Germline CDR1 reads SEHNR; CDR2 reads FQNEAQ (reference sequence). With V trimmed by 6 bases and J by 2 bases, 7 bases remained unmatched. The CDR3 has 16 residues. The CDR3 DNA sequence: TGTGCCAGCAGGAATTTAGCGGGAGGGTACACAGATACGCAGTATTTT. Translating gives CASRNLAGGYTDTQYF.

The chain has TRBV29-1 and TRBJ1-2; D gene ambiguous. The CDR3 is made up of 16 amino acids. The V end was cut by 4 bases, the J end by 8 bases, with 26 bases between. Germline V CDR1 and CDR2: SQVTM, ANQGSEA. The CDR3 nucleotides are TGCAGCGTTGGTACCGTAACCGGAACAAGGTCGTTCGGCTACACCTTC. Its translation: CSVGTVTGTRSFGYTF.

CDR3 residues: CASRRTNVQDEQFF. CDR3 sequence (DNA): TGTGCCAGTAGGAGAACAAATGTCCAGGATGAGCAGTTCTTC. The V gene is TRBV19, the J gene TRBJ2-1; D remains unclear. CDR1 LNHDA and CDR2 SQIVND come from the germline V gene (reference sequence). The CDR3 is made up of 14 amino acids. V lost 6 bases, J lost 8 bases, and 17 bases lay in between.